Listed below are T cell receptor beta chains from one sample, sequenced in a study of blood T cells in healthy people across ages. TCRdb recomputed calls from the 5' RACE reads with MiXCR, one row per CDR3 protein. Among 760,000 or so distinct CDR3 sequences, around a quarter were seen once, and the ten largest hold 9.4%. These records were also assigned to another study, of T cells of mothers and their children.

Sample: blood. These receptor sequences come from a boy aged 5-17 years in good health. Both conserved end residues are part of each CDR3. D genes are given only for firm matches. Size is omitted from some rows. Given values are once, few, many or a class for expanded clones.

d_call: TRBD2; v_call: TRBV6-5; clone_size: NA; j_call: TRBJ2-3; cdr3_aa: CASSLGGGASTSTDTQYF; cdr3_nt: TGTGCCAGCAGTTTGGGCGGGGGGGCGAGTACCAGCACAGATACGCAGTATTTT
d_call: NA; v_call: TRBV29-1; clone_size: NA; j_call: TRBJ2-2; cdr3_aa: CSVEPAGNTGELFF; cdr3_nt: TGCAGCGTTGAGCCAGCGGGGAACACCGGGGAGCTGTTTTTT
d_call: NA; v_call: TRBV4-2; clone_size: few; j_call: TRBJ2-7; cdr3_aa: CASSQGMLMGEDEQYF; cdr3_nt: TGTGCCAGCAGCCAAGGAATGCTAATGGGTGAGGACGAGCAGTACTTC
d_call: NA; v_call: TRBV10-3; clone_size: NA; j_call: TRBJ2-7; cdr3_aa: CAMADSYEQYF; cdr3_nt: TGTGCCATGGCCGACTCCTACGAGCAGTACTTC
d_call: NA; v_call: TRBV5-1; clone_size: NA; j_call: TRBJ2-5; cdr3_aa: CASSLPEGVQETQYF; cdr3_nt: TGCGCCAGCAGCTTACCGGAGGGGGTACAAGAGACCCAGTACTTC
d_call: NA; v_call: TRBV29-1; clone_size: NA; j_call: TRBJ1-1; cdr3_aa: CSGLSEFTEAFF; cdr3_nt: TGCAGCGGCCTTTCGGAATTCACTGAAGCTTTCTTT
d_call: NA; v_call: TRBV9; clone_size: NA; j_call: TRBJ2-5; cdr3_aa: CASTKGSGTGETQYF; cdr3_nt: TGTGCCAGCACGAAGGGGTCGGGAACGGGGGAGACCCAGTACTTC
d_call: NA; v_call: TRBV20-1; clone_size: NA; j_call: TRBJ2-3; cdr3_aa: CSAITSGTYTQYF; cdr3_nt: TGCAGTGCTATAACCAGCGGCACATATACGCAGTATTTT
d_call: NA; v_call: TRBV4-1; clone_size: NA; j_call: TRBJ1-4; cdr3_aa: CASSPDPGNEKLFF; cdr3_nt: TGCGCCAGCAGCCCAGACCCGGGGAATGAAAAACTGTTTTTT
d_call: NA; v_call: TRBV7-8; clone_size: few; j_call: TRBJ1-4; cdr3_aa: CASSLEGAPSEKLFF; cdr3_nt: TGTGCCAGCAGCTTAGAAGGAGCCCCGAGTGAAAAACTGTTTTTT
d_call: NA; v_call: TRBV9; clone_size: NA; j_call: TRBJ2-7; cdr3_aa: CASSPVKGEEGYEQYF; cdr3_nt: TGTGCCAGCAGCCCAGTCAAGGGGGAGGAGGGCTACGAGCAGTACTTC
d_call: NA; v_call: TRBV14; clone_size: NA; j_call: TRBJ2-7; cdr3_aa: CASSHLTGTAGYEQYF; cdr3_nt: TGTGCCAGCAGCCACCTAACCGGGACCGCAGGCTACGAGCAGTACTTC
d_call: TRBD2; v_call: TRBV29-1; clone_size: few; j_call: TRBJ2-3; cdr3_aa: CSVGTSVDTQYF; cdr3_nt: TGCAGCGTCGGGACTAGCGTGGATACGCAGTATTTT
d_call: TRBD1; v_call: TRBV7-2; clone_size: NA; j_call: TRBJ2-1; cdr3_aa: CASSLGTGAPNEQFF; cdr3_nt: TGTGCCAGCAGCTTAGGGACAGGGGCCCCCAATGAGCAGTTCTTC
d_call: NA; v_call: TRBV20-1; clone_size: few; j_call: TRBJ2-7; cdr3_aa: CSARDAQGKDEQYF; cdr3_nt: TGCAGTGCTAGAGATGCCCAGGGGAAAGACGAGCAGTACTTC
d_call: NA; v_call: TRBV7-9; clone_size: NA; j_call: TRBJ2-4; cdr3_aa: CASSLGDHQYF; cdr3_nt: TGTGCCAGCAGCTTGGGCGACCATCAGTACTTC
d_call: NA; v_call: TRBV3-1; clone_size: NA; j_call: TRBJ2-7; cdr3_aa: CASSQEWAALEQYF; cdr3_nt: TGTGCCAGCAGCCAAGAATGGGCCGCCCTGGAGCAGTACTTC
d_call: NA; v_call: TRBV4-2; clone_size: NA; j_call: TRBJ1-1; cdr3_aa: CASSQDPAGDTEAFF; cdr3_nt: TGTGCCAGCAGCCAAGATCCGGCAGGGGACACTGAAGCTTTCTTT
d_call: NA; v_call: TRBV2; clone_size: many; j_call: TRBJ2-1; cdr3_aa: CASSVYEQFF; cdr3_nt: TGTGCCAGCAGTGTGTATGAGCAGTTCTTC
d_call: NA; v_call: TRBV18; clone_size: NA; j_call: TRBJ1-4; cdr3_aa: CASSPGWGSGEKLFF; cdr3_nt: TGTGCCAGCTCCCCAGGATGGGGGTCAGGTGAAAAACTGTTTTTT
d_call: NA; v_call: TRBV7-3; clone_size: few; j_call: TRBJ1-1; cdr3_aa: CASSLTPAGNTEAFF; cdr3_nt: TGTGCCAGCAGCTTAACACCTGCAGGGAACACTGAAGCTTTCTTT
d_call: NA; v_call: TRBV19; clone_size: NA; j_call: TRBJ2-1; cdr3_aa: CASSMGSDNEQFF; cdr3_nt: TGTGCCAGTAGTATGGGATCCGATAATGAGCAGTTCTTC
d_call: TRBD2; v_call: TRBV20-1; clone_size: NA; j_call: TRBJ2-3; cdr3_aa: CSARDLAGDTDTQYF; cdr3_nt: TGCAGTGCTAGAGACTTAGCGGGAGACACAGATACGCAGTATTTT
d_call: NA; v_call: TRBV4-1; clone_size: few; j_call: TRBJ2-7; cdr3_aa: CASSQEDGSYEQYF; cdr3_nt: TGCGCCAGCAGCCAAGAAGACGGCTCCTACGAGCAGTACTTC
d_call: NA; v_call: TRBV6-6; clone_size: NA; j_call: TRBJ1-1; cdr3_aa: CASSSGKRNTEAFF; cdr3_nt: TGTGCCAGCAGTTCCGGGAAACGAAATACTGAAGCTTTCTTT
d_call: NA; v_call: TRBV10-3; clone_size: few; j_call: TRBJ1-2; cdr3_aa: CAISERSGANGYTF; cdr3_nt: TGTGCCATCAGTGAGAGGTCAGGGGCTAATGGCTACACCTTC
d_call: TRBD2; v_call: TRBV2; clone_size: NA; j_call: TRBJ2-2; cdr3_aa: CASRPGRGNTGELFF; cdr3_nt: TGTGCCAGCAGGCCGGGGAGGGGTAACACCGGGGAGCTGTTTTTT